The clone carrying this T cell receptor (beta chain) was found many times. Antigen specificity is unknown. This CDR3 spans 12 amino acids. V was shortened by 6 bases and J by 5 bases, with 13 bases between the two germline ends. CDR1 and CDR2 from the germline V gene are SQVTM and ANQGSEA. This sample is drawn from a study of T-cell reconstitution after alpha-beta-depleted transplantation in children. General observations from the study: High day-60 TCRbeta diversity in some patients came from surviving recipient T cells and thymic progenitors.

During its preparation, the TCRbeta library received unique molecular identifiers. In TCRdb, the PCR reads were re-called with MiXCR into one record per CDR3 protein. The table has 29,000 or so distinct CDR3 sequences, about 5.8% seen once. The chain is built from TRBV29-1 and TRBJ1-1; possible D gene TRBD1, 5 bases. The sequence was obtained from a male patient younger than 18 who had a stem cell transplant for acute myeloid leukemia, so the T cells may come from the graft donor. Sequenced material: PBMCs, mostly from graft donor cells, taken 180 days after TCRalphabeta/CD19-depleted stem cell transplant. The CDR3 nucleotides read TGCAGCGTCGGACCTGGGGGAACTGAAGCTTTCTTT. Translation gives CSVGPGGTEAFF.